This T cell receptor beta chain was recorded in a study of blood T cell repertoires in COVID-19. Sequenced by immunoSEQ multiplex PCR; TCRdb stores in-frame clones only, minus some. The sample records 150,000 to 200,000 clones, just over 85% being singletons. The junction had 8 bases not matched to a gene; V was cut back by 4 bases and J by 1 base. CDR1 and CDR2 (germline): SGHRS, YFSETQ. The length of the CDR3 is 16 residues. The receptor comes from a man aged 50-60 years with active or convalescent COVID-19. Material: peripheral blood. The chain is built from TRBV5-1 and TRBJ2-3; TRBD2 agrees at 8 bases. CDR3 in amino acids: CASSPNGLAGTDTQYF. Written as DNA, the CDR3 is TGCGCCAGCAGCCCCAACGGACTAGCAGGCACAGATACGCAGTATTTT.